These 31 T cell receptor beta chains originate from one sample sequenced in a study of blood T cell repertoires in COVID-19. The table came from immunoSEQ multiplex PCR; TCRdb's copy has only in-frame clones and leaves some out. The sample has approximately 140,000 clones; 84% are singletons. What was sequenced was PBMCs or T cells enriched from blood (not recorded which). Source of these receptors: a woman in her forties or fifties who had been exposed to COVID-19.

This chain uses TRBV18 with TRBJ1-1; TRBD1 might be the D (5 bases). Trimming cost V 0 bases and J 9 bases, with 17 bases left between them. Germline V CDR1 and CDR2: KGHSH, LQKENI. CDR3 length equals 15 residues. The CDR3 DNA follows: TGTGCCAGCTCACCACCGGAGGGGCGCAGACTAAAAGCTTTCTTT. Protein product: CASSPPEGRRLKAFF.

The chain recombines TRBV9 with TRBJ2-1, with 11 nucleotides matching TRBD2. CDR3 length equals 16 residues. Germline CDR1 and CDR2: SGDLS and YYNGEE. J was trimmed by 4 bases and V by 3 bases; bases with no gene match: 6. The CDR3 loop is CASSAWGTSGYNEQFF. As DNA, the CDR3 is TGTGCCAGCAGCGCCTGGGGGACTAGCGGTTACAATGAGCAGTTCTTC. Based on the CDR3 plus reference TRBV9 and TRBJ2-1, the full variable domain is DSGVTQTPKHLITATGQRVTLRCSPRSGDLSVYWYQQSLDQGLQFLIQYYNGEERAKGNILERFSAQQFPDLHSELNLSSLELGDSALYFCASSAWGTSGYNEQFFGPGTRLTVL.

The chain links TRBV3-1 (or the pseudogene TRBV3-2) to TRBJ1-1; possible D gene TRBD1, 6 bases. The CDR3 has 14 amino acids. Trimming removed 2 bases from V and 4 bases from J, with 11 bases in between. Germline V gives CDR1 LGHDT, CDR2 YNNKEL (reference sequence). The CDR3 DNA is TGTGCCAGCAGCCAACGGGGGGCTGGCACTGAAGCTTTCTTT. It translates to CASSQRGAGTEAFF.

The chain employs TRBV6-5 and TRBJ1-4, with a weak D call TRBD1 (5 bases). The CDR3 is made up of 14 amino acids. The ends were cut back, 3 bases at V and 8 bases at J, with 13 bases in the middle. CDR1 is MNHEY and CDR2 is SVGAGI in the germline V gene. The CDR3 reads CASSYGRVGEKLFF. DNA of the CDR3: TGTGCCAGCAGTTATGGCAGGGTAGGGGAAAAACTGTTTTTT.

The chain carries TRBV7-9 and TRBJ2-1, with 14 bases aligning to TRBD2. The CDR3 has 15 residues. The V gene's germline CDR1 is SEHNR and CDR2 FQNEAQ (reference sequence). With V trimmed by 6 bases and J by 8 bases, 6 bases remained unmatched. Here the CDR3 DNA reads TGTGCCAGCAGGGCGGGACTAGCGGGAGCGGATGAGCAGTTCTTC. Translation gives CASRAGLAGADEQFF.

In this sample, this clone turned up once. CDR3 in amino acids: CASSRAVLVGRGQPQHF. As DNA, the CDR3 is TGTGCCAGCAGCCGGGCGGTTTTGGTGGGGAGAGGTCAGCCCCAGCATTTT. The chain carries TRBV3-1 (or the pseudogene TRBV3-2) and TRBJ1-5; no reliable D call. Trimming removed 4 bases from V and 6 bases from J, with 22 bases in between. CDR3 length: 17 amino acids. Germline V gene sequence: CDR1 LGHDT, CDR2 YNNKEL (reference sequence).

The sample holds a few counts of this clone. This sequence joins TRBV7-2 and TRBJ1-1; 8 nucleotides agree with TRBD1. The CDR3 runs to 15 residues. Germline V lookup: CDR1 SGHTA, CDR2 FQGNSA. The V and J ends lost 5 bases and 3 bases, in that order; junction bases with no gene match: 8. CDR3 sequence (DNA): TGTGCCAGCAGCCCCCGACAGGGGATCGACACTGAAGCTTTCTTT. It codes for CASSPRQGIDTEAFF.

The CDR3 DNA follows: TGCGCCAGCAGCCAAGCCTCAGGGGGCTCTGGAAACACCATATATTTT. As protein: CASSQASGGSGNTIYF. The V call is TRBV4-3, the J call TRBJ1-3; TRBD1 matches 7 bases. The V segment lost 1 base and the J segment 0 bases; nucleotides outside the gene matches: 3. Germline CDR1 and CDR2: LGHNA and YSLEER. CDR3 length equals 16 residues.

The chain has TRBV6-2 or TRBV6-3 and TRBJ2-2; 11 bases are shared with TRBD1. The ends lost 4 bases at V and 3 bases at J; junction bases unmatched: 4. Germline CDR1 MNHEY, CDR2 SVGEGT. The CDR3 spans 16 residues. The CDR3 loop is CASSFGQGAYTGELFF. CDR3 DNA sequence: TGTGCCAGCAGTTTCGGACAGGGGGCCTACACCGGGGAGCTGTTTTTT.

This clone was found a few times. The chain combines TRBV10-2 with TRBJ1-2, with 7 positions matching TRBD1. Losses at the gene ends were 4 bases for V and 2 bases for J; bases not matched to a gene: 4. In germline, CDR1 is WSHSY, CDR2 SAAADI. This CDR3 comprises 14 residues. This chain's CDR3 is CASSAGGENYGYTF. The CDR3, as DNA: TGCGCCAGCAGTGCAGGGGGAGAGAACTATGGCTACACCTTC.

The chain uses TRBV2 and TRBJ2-3; TRBD2 aligns across 10 bases. This CDR3 has 14 residues. V lost 10 bases to trimming and J lost 3 bases; unmatched junction nucleotides: 7. Germline V lookup: CDR1 SNHLY, CDR2 FYNNEI. CDR3 amino acids: CATRLAGKTDTQYF. The CDR3 DNA reads TGTGCCACCCGACTAGCGGGTAAAACAGATACGCAGTATTTT.

The chain has TRBV2 and TRBJ1-1; 8 nucleotides agree with TRBD1. From germline, CDR1 is SNHLY and CDR2 FYNNEI. V trimming: 4 bases; J trimming: 8 bases; junction bases outside the gene matches: 9. The CDR3 extends over 14 amino acids. CDR3 DNA: TGTGCCAGCAGTGTTGGGACAGGCACATCCGAAGCTTTCTTT. Its protein product is CASSVGTGTSEAFF.

This clone was counted a single time. The chain combines TRBV5-1 with TRBJ2-3, with D maybe TRBD2 (6 bases). The germline gives CDR1 SGHRS, CDR2 YFSETQ. This CDR3 has 15 amino acids. Trimming shortened V by 1 base and J by 1 base, and 10 bases separated the two germline ends. CDR3 sequence: CASSLLRGGTDTQYF. CDR3 DNA sequence: TGCGCCAGCAGCTTGCTTCGCGGGGGCACAGATACGCAGTATTTT.

J is TRBJ2-4 and V is TRBV19; 14 bases map to TRBD2. V trimming: 4 bases; J trimming: 0 bases; junction bases outside the gene matches: 5. The germline gives CDR1 LNHDA, CDR2 SQIVND (reference sequence). The CDR3 covers 18 residues. The DNA for the CDR3 is TGTGCCAGTAGTACGGGACTAGCGGGAGCCATAGCCAAAAACATTCAGTACTTC. This sequence encodes CASSTGLAGAIAKNIQYF.

This chain uses TRBV2 with TRBJ1-6; 7 nucleotides match TRBD1. V lost 3 bases and J lost 9; bases outside the gene matches: 17. This CDR3 comprises 18 residues. CDR1 is SNHLY, CDR2 FYNNEI, per germline. This CDR3 is CASSDGTPQQGYPSPLHF. The CDR3 region has the DNA TGTGCCAGCAGTGATGGCACTCCCCAACAGGGGTATCCTTCACCCCTCCACTTT.

The chain couples TRBV2 to TRBJ2-5; tentatively, D is TRBD1 (5 bases). Per germline, CDR1 SNHLY and CDR2 FYNNEI. The length of the CDR3 is 11 residues. With 2 bases removed from V and 7 bases from J, the gap between germline ends came to 5 bases. The CDR3 protein is CASSERGTQYF. The CDR3 DNA sequence: TGTGCCAGCAGTGAAAGGGGGACCCAGTACTTC. Complete variable domain (other parts from reference TRBV2 and TRBJ2-5): EPEVTQTPSHQVTQMGQEVILRCVPISNHLYFYWYRQILGQKVEFLVSFYNNEISEKSEIFDDQFSVERPDGSNFTLKIRSTKLEDSAMYFCASSERGTQYFGPGTRLLVL.

This clone turned up a few times. V gene TRBV18 combines with J gene TRBJ2-1; D remains unclear. Trimming stripped 5 bases from V and 7 bases from J, with 9 bases between. Germline V gives CDR1 KGHSH, CDR2 LQKENI. The length of the CDR3 is 12 residues. DNA for the CDR3: TGTGCCAGCTCAGCCGCCAGGAATGAGCAGTTCTTC. This codes for CASSAARNEQFF.

There are a few counts of this clone. This chain links TRBV6-6 with TRBJ1-5; D is unclear. Germline V CDR1 and CDR2: MNHNY, SVGAGI (reference sequence). This CDR3 has 13 amino acids. The V end was cut by 6 bases, the J end by 5 bases, with 11 bases between. Here the CDR3 reads CASSVDIDQPQHF. CDR3 sequence (DNA): TGTGCCAGCAGCGTAGACATAGATCAGCCCCAGCATTTT.

J is TRBJ1-1 and V is TRBV7-6; D may be TRBD1 (5 bases). This CDR3 is 17 amino acids long. Germline CDR1 and CDR2: SGHVS and FNYEAQ. With 5 bases removed from V and 0 bases from J, the gap between germline ends came to 19 bases. CDR3: CASSQEGSAVMNTEAFF. For the CDR3, the DNA is TGTGCCAGCAGCCAGGAGGGGTCAGCTGTCATGAACACTGAAGCTTTCTTT.

The J gene is TRBJ1-1, the V gene TRBV13; tentative D call: TRBD1 (6 bases). CDR1 is PRHDT, CDR2 FYEKMQ, per germline (reference sequence). There are 13 residues in the CDR3. Trimming took off 5 bases at V and 5 bases at J, with 12 bases between the two ends. In DNA form, the CDR3 reads TGTGCCAGCAGCCCAAGTCAGGGGACTGAAGCTTTCTTT. Its translation: CASSPSQGTEAFF. Looking up the rest from reference TRBV13 and TRBJ1-1 gives the full variable domain: AAGVIQSPRHLIKEKRETATLKCYPIPRHDTVYWYQQGPGQDPQFLISFYEKMQSDKGSIPDRFSAQQFSDYHSELNMSSLELGDSALYFCASSPSQGTEAFFGQGTRLTVV.

The V and J genes are TRBV14 and TRBJ1-2, with D possibly TRBD1 on 5 matching bases. Trimming stripped 1 base from V and 4 bases from J, with 13 bases between. Germline CDR1 SGHDN, CDR2 FVKESK. The CDR3 loop spans 15 amino acids. CDR3 in amino acids: CASSQVAGWSYGYTF. CDR3 DNA: TGTGCCAGCAGCCAAGTGGCAGGGTGGAGCTATGGCTACACCTTC.

The J gene is TRBJ2-2, the V gene TRBV7-2; tentative D call: TRBD1 (6 bases). Germline V lookup: CDR1 SGHTA, CDR2 FQGNSA. The CDR3 sequence is 18 residues long. Trimming shortened V by 8 bases and J by 2 bases, and 24 bases separated the two germline ends. The CDR3 nucleotides read TGTGCCAGCGCACAGGGCGGGCTCGGTCGGCTAAACACCGGGGAGCTGTTTTTT. This encodes CASAQGGLGRLNTGELFF.

The rearrangement joins TRBV24-1 to TRBJ2-5; the D gene is possibly TRBD1 (5 bases). V was shortened by 2 bases and J by 9 bases, with 12 bases between the two germline ends. CDR1 and CDR2 (germline): KGHDR, SFDVKD. The CDR3 covers 13 residues. In DNA, the CDR3 is TGTGCCACCAGTGATTGGCACCCCAGGGCCCAGTACTTC. Residues: CATSDWHPRAQYF.

The rearrangement links TRBV4-3 to TRBJ2-2, with 8 bases aligning to TRBD2. Germline V gives CDR1 LGHNA, CDR2 YSLEER. V lost 3 bases and J lost 6; bases outside the gene matches: 15. The CDR3 covers 18 residues. The CDR3 DNA sequence: TGCGCCAGCAGCCAGGGACCCAAAGCGGGAGTGAGTGCCGGGGAGCTGTTTTTT. This sequence encodes CASSQGPKAGVSAGELFF.

The chain employs TRBV9 and TRBJ2-7; 8 bases match TRBD1. The CDR3 loop spans 16 amino acids. The V gene end was trimmed by 3 bases and the J gene end by 4 bases; junction bases not matched to a gene: 12. Germline lookup yields CDR1 SGDLS and CDR2 YYNGEE. The CDR3, as DNA: TGTGCCAGCAGCGCCGGACAGGGAGGCCTTAGATACGAGCAGTACTTC. Residues: CASSAGQGGLRYEQYF.

This chain connects TRBV6-5 to TRBJ1-5, with TRBD1 identical over 11 bases. Germline lookup yields CDR1 MNHEY and CDR2 SVGAGI. CDR3 length: 15 residues. Trimming took 6 bases from V and 6 from J; bases not matched to a gene: 7. The chain's CDR3 is CASRRTGGTGQPQHF. CDR3 nucleotides: TGTGCCAGCAGAAGGACAGGGGGCACGGGTCAGCCCCAGCATTTT.

CDR3 coding DNA: TGTGCCACCAGCAGTTTACGCGGGACAGGGCATGAAAAACTGTTTTTT. This encodes CATSSLRGTGHEKLFF. The rearrangement links TRBV15 to TRBJ1-4, with 9 bases aligning to TRBD1. This CDR3 is built from 16 residues. Looked up from germline, CDR1 is LNHNV and CDR2 is YYDKDF (reference sequence). The V gene end was trimmed by 3 bases and the J gene end by 6 bases; junction bases not matched to a gene: 8.

The chain links TRBV9 to TRBJ1-2; 8 bases align to TRBD1. The CDR3 spans 12 residues. Germline values: CDR1 SGDLS, CDR2 YYNGEE. Trimming at V came to 4 bases and at J to 8 bases, leaving 4 bases not matched to a gene. Here the CDR3 DNA reads TGTGCCAGCAGCCCCGCAGGGGGCGGCTACACCTTC. Translated: CASSPAGGGYTF.

The V call is TRBV4-1, the J call TRBJ1-2, with a tentative D call TRBD1 (6 bases). V was shortened by 0 bases and J by 6 bases, with 14 bases between the two germline ends. This CDR3 contains 15 residues. CDR1 is MGHRA and CDR2 is YSYEKL in the germline V gene. CDR3 in amino acids: CASSQDRGGGNGYTF. The CDR3 DNA reads as TGCGCCAGCAGCCAAGATCGGGGGGGCGGCAATGGCTACACCTTC.

This clone was observed once. This chain joins TRBV19 and TRBJ2-2; 11 bases match TRBD2. The CDR3 covers 15 residues. CDR1 is LNHDA and CDR2 is SQIVND in the germline V gene (reference sequence). V trimming: 8 bases; J trimming: 7 bases; junction bases outside the gene matches: 9. The CDR3 sequence: CASVAGGPSVGELFF. In DNA, the CDR3 is TGTGCCAGTGTAGCGGGAGGGCCTTCGGTCGGGGAGCTGTTTTTT.

The chain couples TRBV10-2 to TRBJ1-1; 8 bases are a match to TRBD1. The CDR3 has 14 amino acids. With 7 bases clipped from V and 2 bases from J, the junction kept 6 bases outside the gene matches. The germline V gene encodes CDR1 WSHSY and CDR2 SAAADI. The CDR3 spells CASINDRGNTEAFF. CDR3 in DNA: TGCGCCAGCATAAACGACAGGGGCAACACTGAAGCTTTCTTT.